This T cell receptor (beta chain) was documented in a study of cytomegalovirus exposure and HLA in healthy donors. PCR involved 60 Vbeta and 13 Jbeta primers. Generated by immunoSEQ multiplex PCR, the TCRdb table keeps only in-frame clones and is missing some. Among 150,000 to 200,000 clones listed, 75% to 80% were seen once. Whole-study findings and limits: Sequencing depth roughly uniform across donors was assumed in presence/absence analyses. Rare TCR sequences predominated, though certain public TCRs were found in many donors. What was likely a sequencing artifact was a cluster of highly shared sequence variants.

For this clone: Its specificity is unknown.

The material sequenced was PBMCs. This TCR derives from a woman in her fifties or sixties in good health and CMV-seropositive.

The CDR3 spells CASSLAPLEQYF. CDR3 nucleotide sequence: TGTGCCAGCAGCTTAGCCCCCCTCGAGCAGTACTTC. The genes are TRBV7-9 and TRBJ2-7; D gene ambiguous. V dropped 0 bases and J dropped 6 bases, with 6 bases sitting between them. This CDR3 region has 12 residues. Germline V CDR1 and CDR2: SEHNR, FQNEAQ (reference sequence).